The 8 T cell receptor beta chains below were found in one sample sequenced in a study of response to subunit inactivated influenza vaccine. Each CDR3 protein is one row after TCRdb ran MiXCR on the RT-PCR reads. The data hold 400,000 to 550,000 distinct CDR3 sequences, with approximately 24% observed a single time. The starting material was CD4+ T cells sorted from PBMCs, obtained 5 to 6 days after vaccination. Receptors originate from a man aged 50-59 years who received an inactivated influenza vaccine.

This clonotype has only a few counts. V and J are TRBV29-1 and TRBJ1-1; D possibly corresponds to TRBD1 (6 bases). Per germline, CDR1 SQVTM and CDR2 ANQGSEA. The CDR3 covers 15 residues. The ends were cut back, 7 bases at V and 1 base at J, with 19 bases in the middle. The CDR3 sequence: CSGRPGHLPNTEAFF. CDR3 in DNA: TGCAGCGGAAGACCGGGACACCTCCCGAACACTGAAGCTTTCTTT.

This clonotype occurred once. It may be a read error: a sequence one base away is much more abundant. This chain links TRBV12-3 or TRBV12-4 with TRBJ2-1; no definite D call. The DNA matches TRBJ2-7 better at its end, which makes the J call doubtful. The CDR3 extends over 11 amino acids. CDR3 in DNA: TGTGCCAGCAATATGGGGATTGAGCAGTACTTC. It is translated as CASNMGIEQYF.

The chain recombines TRBV27 with TRBJ2-3; 7 bases are a match to TRBD2. CDR1 is MNHEY and CDR2 is SMNVEV in the germline V gene (reference sequence). V lost 5 bases, J lost 6 bases, and 23 bases stayed unmatched. The CDR3 is 19 amino acids. The CDR3 spells CASSPRLAEGISLRDTQYF. In nucleotides, the CDR3 is TGTGCCAGCAGTCCCCGGCTAGCGGAAGGCATCTCCCTCCGGGATACGCAGTATTTT.

The rearrangement joins TRBV18 to TRBJ1-3; D gene ambiguous. V lost 3 bases to trimming and J lost 8 bases, with 11 bases between them. Germline V gene lookup returns CDR1 KGHSH and CDR2 LQKENI. The CDR3 has 13 amino acids. The CDR3 DNA reads TGTGCCAGCTCACCCCCGACCGCGTACACCATATATTTT. Protein sequence: CASSPPTAYTIYF. The full variable domain, completed using reference TRBV18 and TRBJ1-3, is NAGVMQNPRHLVRRRGQEARLRCSPMKGHSHVYWYRQLPEEGLKFMVYLQKENIIDESGMPKERFSAEFPKEGPSILRIQQVVRGDSAAYFCASSPPTAYTIYFGEGSWLTVV.

Only a few counts were recorded for this clonotype. The V and J genes are TRBV6-2 or TRBV6-3 and TRBJ2-1, with TRBD2 matching over 13 bases. Per the germline V gene, CDR1 is MNHEY and CDR2 is SVGEGT. Trimming cost V 7 bases and J 0 bases; bases outside gene matches: 9. This CDR3 comprises 18 residues. CDR3 sequence reads: CASIKGLAGHRSYNEQFF. Here the CDR3 DNA reads TGTGCCAGCATTAAGGGACTAGCGGGGCATCGCTCCTACAATGAGCAGTTCTTC.

In its sample, this clonotype was seen a few times. The chain has TRBV5-1 and TRBJ2-2, with TRBD1 matching over 7 bases. With V trimmed by 4 bases and J by 4 bases, 7 bases remained unmatched. CDR3 length: 15 residues. Germline V gives CDR1 SGHRS, CDR2 YFSETQ. The CDR3 reads CASSHGTVSTGELFF. The CDR3 nucleotides read TGCGCCAGCAGCCACGGGACAGTTAGCACCGGGGAGCTGTTTTTT.

This clonotype appeared a few times. The chain's CDR3 is CASSSIGAAIANYGYTF. As DNA, the CDR3 is TGTGCCAGCAGCTCAATTGGGGCAGCCATTGCCAACTATGGCTACACCTTC. This rearrangement joins TRBV7-9 to TRBJ1-2, with D possibly TRBD1 on 5 matching bases. The CDR3 is 17 amino acids. Germline V lookup: CDR1 SEHNR, CDR2 FQNEAQ (reference sequence). V lost 4 bases and J lost 2, with 20 bases in between.

There are a few counts of this clonotype. The chain has TRBV5-1 and TRBJ2-7; TRBD1 is a possible D gene (5 bases). The CDR3 has 14 amino acids. V gave up 0 bases and J gave up 5 bases, with 12 bases separating them. Per the germline V gene, CDR1 is SGHRS and CDR2 is YFSETQ. The DNA of the CDR3 is TGCGCCAGCAGCTTGGCCTCCCAGGGCCACGAGCAGTACTTC. Translated: CASSLASQGHEQYF.